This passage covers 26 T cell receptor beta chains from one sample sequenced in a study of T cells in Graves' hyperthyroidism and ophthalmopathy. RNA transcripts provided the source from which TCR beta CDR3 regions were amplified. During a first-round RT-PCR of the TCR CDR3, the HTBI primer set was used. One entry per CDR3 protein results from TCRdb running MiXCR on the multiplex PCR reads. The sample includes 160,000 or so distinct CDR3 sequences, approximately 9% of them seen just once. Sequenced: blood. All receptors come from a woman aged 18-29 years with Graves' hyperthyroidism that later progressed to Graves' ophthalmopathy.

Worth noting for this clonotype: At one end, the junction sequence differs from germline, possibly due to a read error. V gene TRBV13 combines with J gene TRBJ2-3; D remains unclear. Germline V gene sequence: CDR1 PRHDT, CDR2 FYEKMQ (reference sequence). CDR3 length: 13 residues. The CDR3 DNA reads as TGTGCCGGCAGCTCCCCCGCTGAAGATACGCAGTATTTT. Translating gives CAGSSPAEDTQYF. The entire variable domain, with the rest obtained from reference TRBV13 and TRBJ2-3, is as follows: AAGVIQSPRHLIKEKRETATLKCYPIPRHDTVYWYQQGPGQDPQFLISFYEKMQSDKGSIPDRFSAQQFSDYHSELNMSSLELGDSALYFCAGSSPAEDTQYFGPGTRLTVL.

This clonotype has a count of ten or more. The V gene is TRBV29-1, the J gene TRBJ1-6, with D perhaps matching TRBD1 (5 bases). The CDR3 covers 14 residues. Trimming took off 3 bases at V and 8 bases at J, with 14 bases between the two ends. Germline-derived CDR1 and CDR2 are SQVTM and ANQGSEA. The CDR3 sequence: CSVDSRGTYSPLHF. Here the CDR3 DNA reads TGCAGCGTTGACTCTCGGGGGACTTATTCACCCCTCCACTTT.

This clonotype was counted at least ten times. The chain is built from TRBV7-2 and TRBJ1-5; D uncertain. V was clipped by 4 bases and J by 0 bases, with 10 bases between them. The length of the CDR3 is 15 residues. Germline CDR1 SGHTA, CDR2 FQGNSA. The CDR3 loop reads CASSSFEFSNQPQHF. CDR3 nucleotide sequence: TGTGCCAGCAGCTCATTCGAATTTAGCAATCAGCCCCAGCATTTT.

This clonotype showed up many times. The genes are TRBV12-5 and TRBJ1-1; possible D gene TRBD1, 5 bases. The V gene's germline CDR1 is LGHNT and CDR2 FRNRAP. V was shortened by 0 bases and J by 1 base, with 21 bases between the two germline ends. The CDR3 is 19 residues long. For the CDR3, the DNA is TGTGCTAGTGGTTTGGTAAGCTTTCCGTTATTCCAGGGGAACACTGAAGCTTTCTTT. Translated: CASGLVSFPLFQGNTEAFF.

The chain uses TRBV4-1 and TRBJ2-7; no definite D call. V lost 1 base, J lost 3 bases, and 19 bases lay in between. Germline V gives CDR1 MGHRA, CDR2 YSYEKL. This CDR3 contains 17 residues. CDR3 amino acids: CASSQGPLVKRHYEQYF. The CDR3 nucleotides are TGCGCCAGCAGCCAAGGCCCTCTCGTAAAACGGCACTACGAGCAGTACTTC.

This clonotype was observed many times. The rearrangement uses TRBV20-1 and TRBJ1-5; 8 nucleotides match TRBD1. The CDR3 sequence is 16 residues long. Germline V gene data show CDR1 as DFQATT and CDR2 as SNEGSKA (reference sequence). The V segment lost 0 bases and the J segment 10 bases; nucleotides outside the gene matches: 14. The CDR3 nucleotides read TGCAGTGCTAGAGATCGGCCAGGGGGCGTAGACCGACCCCAGCATTTT. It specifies CSARDRPGGVDRPQHF.

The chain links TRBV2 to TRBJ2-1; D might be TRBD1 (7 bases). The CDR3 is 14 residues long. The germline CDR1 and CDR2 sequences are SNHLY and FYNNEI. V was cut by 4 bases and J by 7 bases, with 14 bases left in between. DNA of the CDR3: TGTGCCAGCAGTGTCCTACAGGGGAGGAATGAGCAGTTCTTC. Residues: CASSVLQGRNEQFF.

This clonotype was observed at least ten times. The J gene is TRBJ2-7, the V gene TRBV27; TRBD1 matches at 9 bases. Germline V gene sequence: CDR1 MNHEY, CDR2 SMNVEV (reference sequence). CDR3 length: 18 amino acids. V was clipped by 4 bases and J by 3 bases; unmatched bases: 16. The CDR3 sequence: CASSSRETGTGTLYEQYF. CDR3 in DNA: TGTGCCAGCAGTTCCCGGGAAACCGGGACAGGGACTCTCTACGAGCAGTACTTC.

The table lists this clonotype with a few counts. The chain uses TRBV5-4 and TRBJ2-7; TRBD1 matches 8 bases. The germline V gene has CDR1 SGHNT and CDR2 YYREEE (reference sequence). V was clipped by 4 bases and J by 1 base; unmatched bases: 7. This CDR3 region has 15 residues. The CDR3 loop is CASSPGGASSYEQYF. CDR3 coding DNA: TGTGCCAGCAGCCCAGGGGGCGCGTCATCCTACGAGCAGTACTTC.

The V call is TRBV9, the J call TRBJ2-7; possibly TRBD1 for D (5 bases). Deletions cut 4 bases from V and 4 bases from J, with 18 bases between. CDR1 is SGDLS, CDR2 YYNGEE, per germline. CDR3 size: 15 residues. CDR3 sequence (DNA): TGTGCCAGCAGCAGTGGGTGGGGCCAAGCATACGAGCAGTACTTC. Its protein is CASSSGWGQAYEQYF.

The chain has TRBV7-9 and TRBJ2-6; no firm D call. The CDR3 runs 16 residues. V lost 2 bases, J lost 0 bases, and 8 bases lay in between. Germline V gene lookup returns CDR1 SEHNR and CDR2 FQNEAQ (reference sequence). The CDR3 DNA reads TGTGCCAGCAGCTTAATCAGGCTCTCTGGGGCCAACGTCCTGACTTTC. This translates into CASSLIRLSGANVLTF.

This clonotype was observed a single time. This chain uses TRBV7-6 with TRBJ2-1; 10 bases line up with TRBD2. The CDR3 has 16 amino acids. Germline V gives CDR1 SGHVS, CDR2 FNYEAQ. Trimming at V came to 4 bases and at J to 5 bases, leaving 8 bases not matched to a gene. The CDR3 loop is CASSSLAGGPNNEQFF. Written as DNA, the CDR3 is TGTGCCAGCAGCTCTTTAGCGGGGGGCCCGAACAATGAGCAGTTCTTC.

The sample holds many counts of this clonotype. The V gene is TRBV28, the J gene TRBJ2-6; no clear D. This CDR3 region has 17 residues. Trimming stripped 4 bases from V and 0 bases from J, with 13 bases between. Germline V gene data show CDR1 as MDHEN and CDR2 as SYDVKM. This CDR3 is CASSSHIGNSGANVLTF. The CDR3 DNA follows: TGTGCCAGCAGTTCCCACATAGGGAACTCTGGGGCCAACGTCCTGACTTTC.

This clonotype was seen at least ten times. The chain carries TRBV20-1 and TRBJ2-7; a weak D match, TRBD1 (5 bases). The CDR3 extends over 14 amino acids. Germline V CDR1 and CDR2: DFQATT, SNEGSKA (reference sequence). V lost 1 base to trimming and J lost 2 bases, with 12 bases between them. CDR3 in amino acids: CSARGTRSTYEQYF. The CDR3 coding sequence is TGCAGTGCTAGAGGGACACGGTCAACCTACGAGCAGTACTTC.

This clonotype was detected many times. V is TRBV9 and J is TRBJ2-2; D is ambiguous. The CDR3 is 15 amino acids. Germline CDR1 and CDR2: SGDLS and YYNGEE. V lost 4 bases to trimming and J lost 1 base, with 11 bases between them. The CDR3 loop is CASSPRQENTGELFF. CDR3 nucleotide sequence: TGTGCCAGCAGCCCGAGGCAGGAGAACACCGGGGAGCTGTTTTTT.

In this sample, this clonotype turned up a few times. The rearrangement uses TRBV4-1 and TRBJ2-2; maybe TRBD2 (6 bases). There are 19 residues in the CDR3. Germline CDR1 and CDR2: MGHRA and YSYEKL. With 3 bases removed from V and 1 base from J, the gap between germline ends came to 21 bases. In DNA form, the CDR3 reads TGCGCCAGCAGCCATTCTACCCTACGGGAGCGGCTGAACACCGGGGAGCTGTTTTTT. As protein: CASSHSTLRERLNTGELFF.

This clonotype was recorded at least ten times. CDR3 nucleotides: TGTGCCAGCAGCTCGCGGGACATGACCTACGAGCAGTACTTC. The encoded protein is CASSSRDMTYEQYF. This sequence joins TRBV11-2 and TRBJ2-7, with D perhaps matching TRBD1 or TRBD2 (6 bases each). Germline V gene data show CDR1 as SGHAT and CDR2 as FQNNGV. The ends were cut back, 4 bases at V and 2 bases at J, with 12 bases in the middle. The CDR3 is 14 amino acids.

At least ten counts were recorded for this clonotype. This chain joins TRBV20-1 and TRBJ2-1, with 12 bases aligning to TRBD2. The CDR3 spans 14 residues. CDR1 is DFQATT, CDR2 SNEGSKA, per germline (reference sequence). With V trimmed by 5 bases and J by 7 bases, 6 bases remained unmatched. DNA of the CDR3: TGCAGTGCTCCGAGCGGACTAGCGGGGAATGAGCAGTTCTTC. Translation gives CSAPSGLAGNEQFF.

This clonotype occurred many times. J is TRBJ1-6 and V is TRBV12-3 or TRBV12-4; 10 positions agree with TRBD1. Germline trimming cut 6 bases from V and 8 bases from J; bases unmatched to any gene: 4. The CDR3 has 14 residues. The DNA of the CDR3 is TGTGCCAGCAGACGACAGGGGGCGGATTCACCCCTCCACTTT. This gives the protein CASRRQGADSPLHF.

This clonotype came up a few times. CDR3 amino acids: CASSHPDRKGYGYTF. Written as DNA, the CDR3 is TGTGCCAGCAGCCACCCCGACAGGAAGGGCTATGGCTACACCTTC. V and J are TRBV4-2 and TRBJ1-2, with D perhaps TRBD1 (6 bases). Looked up from germline, CDR1 is LGHNA and CDR2 is YNFKEQ. The CDR3 is 15 amino acids. V was clipped by 3 bases and J by 4 bases, with 15 bases between them.

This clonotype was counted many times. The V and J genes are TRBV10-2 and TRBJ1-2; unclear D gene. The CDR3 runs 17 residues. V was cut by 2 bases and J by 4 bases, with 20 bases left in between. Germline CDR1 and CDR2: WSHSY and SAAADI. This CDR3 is CASSEISRRGAGYGYTF. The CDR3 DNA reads TGCGCCAGCAGTGAGATTTCCCGGCGGGGAGCGGGCTATGGCTACACCTTC.

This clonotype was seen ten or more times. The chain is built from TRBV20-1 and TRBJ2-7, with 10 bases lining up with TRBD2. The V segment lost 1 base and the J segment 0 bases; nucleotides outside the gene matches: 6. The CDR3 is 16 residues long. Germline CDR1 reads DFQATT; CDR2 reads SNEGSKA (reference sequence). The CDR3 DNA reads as TGCAGTGCTAGAGTAACTAGCGGGATAGGCTCCTACGAGCAGTACTTC. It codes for CSARVTSGIGSYEQYF.

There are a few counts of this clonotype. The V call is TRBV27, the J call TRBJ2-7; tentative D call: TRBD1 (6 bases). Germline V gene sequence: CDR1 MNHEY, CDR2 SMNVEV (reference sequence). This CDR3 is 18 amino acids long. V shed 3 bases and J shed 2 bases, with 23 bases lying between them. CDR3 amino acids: CASSFTQGDRLSPYEQYF. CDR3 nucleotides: TGTGCCAGCAGTTTCACCCAAGGAGACAGGCTAAGTCCCTACGAGCAGTACTTC.

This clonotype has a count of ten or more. The CDR3 nucleotides read TGTGCCAGCAGTACCACCCTCACAGGGCTATACTATGGCTACACCTTC. It encodes CASSTTLTGLYYGYTF. This chain uses TRBV27 with TRBJ1-2; D might be TRBD1 (6 bases). Trimming pared 5 bases from V and 3 bases from J, leaving 19 bases between. This CDR3 contains 16 residues. Per germline, CDR1 MNHEY and CDR2 SMNVEV (reference sequence).

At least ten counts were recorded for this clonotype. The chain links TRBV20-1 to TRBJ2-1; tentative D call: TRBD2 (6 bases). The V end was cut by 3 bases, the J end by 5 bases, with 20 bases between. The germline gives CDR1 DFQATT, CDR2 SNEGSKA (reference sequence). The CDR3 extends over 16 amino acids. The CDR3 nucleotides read TGCAGTGCTAGTGCCGTGGGAAGGGACTTCCACAATGAGCAGTTCTTC. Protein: CSASAVGRDFHNEQFF.

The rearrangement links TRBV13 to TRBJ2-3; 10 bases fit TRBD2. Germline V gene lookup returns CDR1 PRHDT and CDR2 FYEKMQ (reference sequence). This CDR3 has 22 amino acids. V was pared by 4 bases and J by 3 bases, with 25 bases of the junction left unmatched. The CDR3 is CASSSTDRAGGRLESQTDTQYF. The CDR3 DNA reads TGTGCCAGCAGCTCGACGGACCGAGCGGGGGGGCGTTTGGAAAGTCAGACAGATACGCAGTATTTT. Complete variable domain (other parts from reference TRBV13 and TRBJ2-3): AAGVIQSPRHLIKEKRETATLKCYPIPRHDTVYWYQQGPGQDPQFLISFYEKMQSDKGSIPDRFSAQQFSDYHSELNMSSLELGDSALYFCASSSTDRAGGRLESQTDTQYFGPGTRLTVL.